This TCR beta chain was captured in a study of T-cell reconstitution after alpha-beta-depleted transplantation in children (dated by TCRdb to 2016 to 2018). Describing the broader study: Using TCR repertoire profiling, the study followed T-cell immune reconstitution in a quantitative way in children after TCRalphabeta/CD19-depleted allogeneic hematopoietic cell transplantation.

The library was generated by PCR. TCRdb lists the instrument as Illumina HiSeq 2500. TCR library preparation used molecular barcoding, with unique molecular identifiers applied to normalize quantification of the TCRbeta repertoire. TCRdb handled the public reads itself, with Q25 trimming in fastp and clone calling in MiXCR, and kept productive beta chains. Rows matching on CDR3 protein sequence are summarized as one entry with the most common DNA and genes. For this sample the table gives about 22,000 distinct CDR3 sequences, of which approximately 11% were detected only once. The ten largest make up roughly 25% of the sample. CDR3 length: 16 amino acids, cysteine to phenylalanine. CDR3 DNA only is kept here, 48 bases in frame from base 1. V is pruned by 3 bases and J by 1 base, leaving 5 bases of the junction without a gene match. At least ten counts were recorded for this clonotype. Its specific antigen is unknown. Per-nucleotide qualities are absent, and no much larger clonotype sits a single base away.

This material consisted of PBMCs from the stem cell graft donor, taken from the stem cell graft. This TCR came from a human donor who donated a stem cell graft to a child with chronic granulomatous disease. The chain joins TRBV12-3 or TRBV12-4 to TRBJ2-3; 9 bases in the junction line up with TRBD2. The DNA reads TGTGCCAGCAGTTTTTGGGCTAGCGGGGGCACAGATACGCAGTATTTT. Translated, this gives CASSFWASGGTDTQYF.